Here is one TCR beta chain with its context. The antigen is undetermined. CDR1 is LGHNA, CDR2 YSLEER, per germline. Trimming removed 0 bases at V and 5 bases at J, with 11 bases between. The CDR3 has 15 residues. This record belongs to a study of cytomegalovirus exposure and HLA in healthy donors. Overall study: A subsequent analysis reported that the roughly 120 validation repertoires were produced on the same platform that had also been used for the roughly 700 first-cohort repertoires. Regarding the study as a whole: Specificity for CMV antigens was confirmed in vitro for a few of the CMV-associated chains. Usually a TCR sequence was rare, but some public TCRs were found in many donors.

Here immunoSEQ multiplex PCR was the method, and the copy in TCRdb shows in-frame clones only, minus some. The repertoire has some 150,000 clones, 88% of them found once; the top ten carry 2.5% to 3.5%. The chain uses TRBV4-3 and TRBJ1-5; D gene ambiguous. This clonotype originated in a young man in good health and CMV-seronegative. Sequencing was done on a sample of PBMCs. CDR3 nucleotide sequence: TGCGCCAGCAGCCAAGATCAACAGTTGCATCAGCCCCAGCATTTT. Protein product: CASSQDQQLHQPQHF.